Listed here are 8 T cell receptor beta chains from one sample, sequenced in a study of control samples from healthy donors and cancer patients. TCRdb keeps only in-frame clones here, not all; method: immunoSEQ multiplex PCR. Among 20,000 to 25,000 clones listed, 83% were seen once. The sequencing sample was made of PBMCs. The source of these receptors is a man aged 55-75 years with head and neck cancer.

This clone occurred once. The chain recombines TRBV11-3 with TRBJ2-1; TRBD2 aligns across 14 bases. Germline-derived CDR1 and CDR2 are SGHNT and YENEEA. The CDR3 spans 17 residues. J gave up 9 bases and V 6 bases, and 13 bases lay outside the gene matches. CDR3 loop: CASSSGLAGGRYSEQFF. CDR3 sequence (DNA): TGTGCCAGCAGTTCCGGACTAGCGGGAGGTCGGTACTCTGAGCAGTTCTTC.

This clone showed up just once. The V gene is TRBV2, the J gene TRBJ1-2; D remains ambiguous. Trimming took 8 bases from V and 8 from J, leaving 12 bases between them. This CDR3 is built from 11 residues. Germline V gene lookup returns CDR1 SNHLY and CDR2 FYNNEI. The CDR3 sequence: CASAPIGGYTF. DNA of the CDR3: TGTGCCAGCGCCCCTATAGGGGGCTACACCTTC.

The J gene is TRBJ1-5, the V gene TRBV19, with 7 bases aligning to TRBD1. V trimming: 3 bases; J trimming: 2 bases; junction bases outside the gene matches: 7. Germline assignment: CDR1 LNHDA and CDR2 SQIVND (reference sequence). This CDR3 has 16 residues. The chain's CDR3 is CASSMEGGQRNQPQHF. CDR3 nucleotides: TGTGCCAGTAGTATGGAGGGGGGACAGCGCAATCAGCCCCAGCATTTT.

V is TRBV4-3 and J is TRBJ1-1, with D perhaps TRBD1 (5 bases). The CDR3 totals 20 residues. Germline CDR1 is LGHNA and CDR2 is YSLEER. Trimming pared 1 base from V and 8 bases from J, leaving 32 bases between. The CDR3, as DNA: TGCGCCAGCAGCCAAGGCACAGGAGTCGGGCAGGGCCCTTGGGAGGGGGAAGCTTTCTTT. The encoded protein is CASSQGTGVGQGPWEGEAFF.

The chain is built from TRBV11-3 and TRBJ2-1, with D maybe TRBD2 (6 bases). Germline loops: CDR1 SGHNT, CDR2 YENEEA. Trimming took off 4 bases at V and 6 bases at J, with 16 bases between the two ends. The CDR3 contains 15 residues. CDR3: CASSSQGAGINEQFF. DNA of the CDR3: TGTGCCAGCAGCTCCCAGGGAGCGGGCATCAATGAGCAGTTCTTC.

V usage is TRBV5-4 and J usage is TRBJ1-1, with D tentatively TRBD1 (5 bases). Germline values: CDR1 SGHNT, CDR2 YYREEE (reference sequence). This CDR3 spans 14 amino acids. V was clipped by 4 bases and J by 1 base, with 11 bases between them. The CDR3 loop is CASSPWGENTEAFF. Here the CDR3 DNA reads TGTGCCAGCAGCCCCTGGGGGGAGAACACTGAAGCTTTCTTT.

The rearrangement joins TRBV10-2 to TRBJ2-5, with 8 bases fitting TRBD1. With 5 bases clipped from V and 1 base from J, the junction kept 9 bases outside the gene matches. The germline gives CDR1 WSHSY, CDR2 SAAADI. This CDR3 is 16 amino acids long. CDR3 DNA sequence: TGCGCCAGCAGTTCCGGACAGGGATGGGGCCAAGAGACCCAGTACTTC. Protein sequence: CASSSGQGWGQETQYF.

The chain joins TRBV4-1 to TRBJ2-5; 10 nucleotides agree with TRBD2. The CDR3 runs to 16 residues. CDR1 MGHRA and CDR2 YSYEKL come from the germline V gene. The V segment lost 2 bases and the J segment 0 bases; nucleotides outside the gene matches: 3. The CDR3 loop is CASSQLAGVNQETQYF. CDR3 nucleotide sequence: TGCGCCAGCAGCCAACTAGCGGGAGTGAACCAAGAGACCCAGTACTTC.